The sequence of this T cell receptor beta chain was determined in a study of control samples from healthy donors and cancer patients. Profiling relied on immunoSEQ multiplex PCR, and the TCRdb table lists in-frame clones only, not all of them. The table has approximately 120,000 clones, about 89% seen once. The CDR3 is 16 residues long. Germline V gene lookup returns CDR1 PRHDT and CDR2 FYEKMQ (reference sequence). V trimming: 5 bases; J trimming: 4 bases; junction bases outside the gene matches: 9. J is TRBJ2-2 and V is TRBV13, with 8 bases lining up with TRBD2. The sample was blood. The sequence was collected from a woman aged 50 to 65 in good health. The CDR3 DNA is TGTGCCAGCAGCCCCACTAACGGGAGGGCCACCGGGGAGCTGTTTTTT. Protein product: CASSPTNGRATGELFF.